The 9 T cell receptor beta chains below come from one sample, sequenced in a study of blood T cells in healthy people across ages. Combining a sample-barcoded 5' primer with a J-beta primer mix, a second PCR ran for about 7 to 12 cycles. In TCRdb, the 5' RACE reads were re-called with MiXCR into one record per CDR3 protein. The top ten hold 30% to 40% of the sample, which has approximately 690,000 distinct CDR3 sequences, around 54% seen once. Sequencing used blood. Receptors were obtained from a man in his fifties or sixties in good health.

This clonotype was recorded only once. The rearrangement joins TRBV20-1 to TRBJ1-2; TRBD1 matches at 9 bases. Germline V gene data show CDR1 as DFQATT and CDR2 as SNEGSKA (reference sequence). V lost 4 bases, J lost 4 bases, and 7 bases stayed unmatched. This CDR3 is built from 14 residues. This CDR3 reads CSATGQGLSYGYTF. The CDR3 DNA is TGCAGTGCTACGGGACAGGGTCTATCCTATGGCTACACCTTC.

The CDR3 DNA is TGTGCCAGCAGCCTGGACGGCCAGGGTACGCAGTATTTT. This codes for CASSLDGQGTQYF. The gene calls are TRBV7-2 and TRBJ2-3; tentative D call: TRBD1 (5 bases). Per germline, CDR1 SGHTA and CDR2 FQGNSA. Trimming took 5 bases from V and 8 from J, leaving 14 bases between them. This CDR3 region has 13 residues.

The rearrangement links TRBV7-8 to TRBJ1-2; TRBD1 agrees at 9 bases. CDR1 SGHVS and CDR2 FQNEAQ come from the germline V gene. Trimming took 2 bases from V and 5 from J; bases not matched to a gene: 6. CDR3 length: 15 amino acids. CDR3 sequence reads: CASSLITGQGYGYTF. CDR3 nucleotides: TGTGCCAGCAGCTTAATTACGGGACAGGGTTATGGCTACACCTTC.

The V gene is TRBV5-1, the J gene TRBJ1-1; 8 bases align to TRBD1. The CDR3 is 15 amino acids. The trim removed 4 bases at V and 0 bases at J, leaving 5 bases unmatched. CDR1 and CDR2 (germline): SGHRS, YFSETQ. CDR3 protein: CASSLSGGLNTEAFF. The DNA of the CDR3 is TGCGCCAGCAGCCTATCAGGGGGCTTGAACACTGAAGCTTTCTTT.

This clonotype was seen a handful of times. The chain joins TRBV5-1 to TRBJ2-7, with D hard to call. Germline V lookup: CDR1 SGHRS, CDR2 YFSETQ. The CDR3 consists of 16 residues. V shed 0 bases and J shed 3 bases, with 16 bases lying between them. For the CDR3, the DNA is TGCGCCAGCAGCTTGGGGGTTACGTTGCGCTACTACGAGCAGTACTTC. Translating gives CASSLGVTLRYYEQYF. Based on the CDR3 plus reference TRBV5-1 and TRBJ2-7, the full variable domain is KAGVTQTPRYLIKTRGQQVTLSCSPISGHRSVSWYQQTPGQGLQFLFEYFSETQRNKGNFPGRFSGRQFSNSRSEMNVSTLELGDSALYLCASSLGVTLRYYEQYFGPGTRLTVT.

This clonotype was observed a handful of times. The chain couples TRBV20-1 to TRBJ2-1; 8 nucleotides align to TRBD1. The CDR3 totals 14 residues. Losses at the gene ends were 3 bases for V and 10 bases for J; bases not matched to a gene: 11. From germline, CDR1 is DFQATT and CDR2 SNEGSKA (reference sequence). The chain's CDR3 is CSASPRTGRWEQFF. The CDR3 DNA follows: TGCAGTGCTAGCCCAAGGACAGGGCGATGGGAGCAGTTCTTC.

The rearrangement joins TRBV9 to TRBJ2-2; possible D gene TRBD2, 5 bases. Germline V gene lookup returns CDR1 SGDLS and CDR2 YYNGEE. CDR3 length equals 15 residues. Trimming stripped 2 bases from V and 5 bases from J, with 13 bases between. The CDR3 DNA is TGTGCCAGCAGCGTTAGCATTCCGGGGACCGGGGAGCTGTTTTTT. Its translation: CASSVSIPGTGELFF. Using reference TRBV9 and TRBJ2-2 for the parts outside the CDR3, the full variable domain is DSGVTQTPKHLITATGQRVTLRCSPRSGDLSVYWYQQSLDQGLQFLIQYYNGEERAKGNILERFSAQQFPDLHSELNLSSLELGDSALYFCASSVSIPGTGELFFGEGSRLTVL.

This clonotype was seen a few times. The gene calls are TRBV7-2 and TRBJ1-2, with no clear D. The CDR3 spans 14 residues. Germline V gives CDR1 SGHTA, CDR2 FQGNSA. The V gene lost 5 bases and the J gene lost 1 base, with 11 bases spanning the gap. This CDR3 is CASSPPRVNYGYTF. For the CDR3, the DNA is TGTGCCAGCAGCCCCCCTCGGGTTAACTATGGCTACACCTTC.

The gene calls are TRBV28 and TRBJ2-1; D gene unclear. CDR3 length equals 12 residues. Trimming took 4 bases from V and 4 from J, leaving 5 bases between them. Germline CDR1 reads MDHEN; CDR2 reads SYDVKM. The CDR3 loop reads CASSSAYNEQFF. In DNA form, the CDR3 reads TGTGCCAGCAGTTCCGCATACAATGAGCAGTTCTTC.